Described below is a single T cell receptor (beta chain) sequence and its context. This clonotype was counted between two and nine times. The antigen it recognizes is unknown. No clone much larger than this one lies a single base away; base qualities are absent. These data come from a study of identical twins (dated by TCRdb to between 2015 and 2016). In the study overall: To test whether fetal clonotypes persist, this study deep-sequenced TCR alpha and beta repertoires from monozygotic twins, from unrelated adults of various ages, and from cord blood. Replicate twin experiments were performed at different times using different library preparation protocols to rule out contamination. Here is what the overall study found, with its caveats: Fewer insertions were carried by abundant cord blood beta clonotypes; a weaker similar trend was observed in young adult naive repertoires, while no such trend was observed in memory repertoires. In monozygotic twins, recombination models systematically underestimated out-of-frame TCR alpha sharing, but the models matched the sharing seen between unrelated individuals. Because the same donors could not be followed over many years, conclusions were based on cross-sectional statistical analysis. Invariant T cells such as MAIT and iNKT could partly confound zero-insertion analyses, although diverse VJ usage argued against such confounding for most clonotypes. Compared with coincidental sharing between unrelated individuals, an excess of low generation-probability sequences was observed among out-of-frame TCR alpha sequences shared between twins. A weaker excess of twin sharing was found in beta out-of-frame sequences because the signal-to-noise ratio was lowered by fewer shared sequences.

From the cysteine up to the phenylalanine, the CDR3 has a length of 17 residues. Only CDR3 DNA remains: 51 bases, in frame from the first base. Taken from the germline V gene, the CDR1 and CDR2 loops are SGDLS and YYNGEE. V drops 0 bases and J drops 4 bases, leaving 18 bases in between. Library prep was done by 5' RACE. For sequencing, an Illumina HiSeq 2000 was employed. A universal primer binding site was introduced by template switching, and a unique molecular identifier was present in the final cDNA, enabling accurate counting of TCR cDNA molecules. Specific primers in the conserved constant-segment region were used to synthesize first-strand cDNA for TCR alpha and beta chains. To control for contamination, every cDNA library was double barcoded, receiving both a SMART-Mk sample barcode and Illumina barcodes. TruSeq adapter sequences along with Illumina sample barcodes were introduced in two successive PCR steps. The TCR alpha and beta cDNA libraries were sequenced on the Illumina HiSeq platform using custom primers. For the original study's pipeline: MiGEC processed the raw reads to extract unique molecular identifiers, while MiXCR was used to determine the CDR3 positions. Recombination models were inferred per individual with the repgenHMM and IGoR tools using an EM algorithm. The tcR package in R was used for shared clonotype analysis, with sharing normalized by the product of cloneset sizes. Out-of-frame nonproductive sequences were analyzed to study raw recombination free of thymic and clonal selection effects. TCRdb passed the public sequencing reads through fastp at Q25 and MiXCR, retaining productive beta sequences. Under each unique CDR3 protein, matching rows form one entry showing the most common genes and DNA. For this entry, the V and J calls and clone size follow TCRdb and not the study's own pipeline. The sample data list some 190,000 distinct CDR3 sequences, and roughly 15% of these were observed just once. The ten top clones hold 35% to 45% of the sample.

Every donor in the study was a healthy Caucasian. The twin cohort comprised three pairs of female monozygotic twins, all aged roughly 18 to 30 years. Positive isolation kits from Invitrogen were used to isolate CD4+ and CD8+ T cell populations. These same data were also listed under a study on T cells expressing NK-cell markers. The second study, in turn, reports: In sorted CD3+CD56+NKG2C+, CD3+CD56+NKG2C- and CD3+CD56-NKG2C+ T-cell subsets from several donors, TCR beta-chain repertoires were profiled. Among the eight sequenced donors, only one was HCMV-seronegative, while the other seven were HCMV-seropositive. In several experiments an anti-gammadeltaTCR antibody was added to restrict sorting to alphabetaTCR-expressing T cells. In roughly six donors, the dominant CD3+CD56+NKG2C+ clonotypes were among the top 10 CD8+ clonotypes and accounted for roughly 1.0-7.5% of CD8+ T cells. Those dominant clonotypes were again the most abundant among CD3+CD56-NKG2C+ cells in a handful of donors, at roughly 25-60.1%. It remained unclear whether the expanded NKG2C-expressing T cell clones were specific for HCMV antigens. The study sequenced eight donors, all healthy volunteers chosen at random: three men and five women. HCMV-specific IgG was detected in serum with a commercial ELISA kit to determine HCMV serostatus. MIGEC was used to demultiplex reads and group reads by UMI, and MiTCR was used to assemble and quantify clonotypes. Only TCR cDNA sequences supported by at least two reads were kept to exclude erroneous sequences. The tcR package was used for downstream repertoire analysis, and clonotypes were matched between fractions using CDR3 nucleotide sequence together with V segment. VDJmatch was used to annotate antigen specificity against VDJdb, with one amino acid substitution in CDR3 permitted.

The sequenced material came from CD8+ T cells sorted from blood. The chain was built from TRBV9 and TRBJ2-3; the D gene is perhaps TRBD1 or TRBD2, each of them matching over 5 bases. This TCR was recovered from a woman between 18 and 29 years old in good health. The CDR3 protein is CASSVEGDLLEADTQYF. The DNA sequence reads TGTGCCAGCAGCGTAGAAGGGGACCTCTTGGAGGCAGATACGCAGTATTTT.